The 4 T cell receptor beta chains below come from one sample, sequenced in a study of blood T cells in healthy people across ages. Primers used in a second PCR of about 7 to 11 cycles were a sample-barcoded 5' primer and a J-beta primer mix. MiXCR, applied by TCRdb to the 5' RACE reads, yields one record per CDR3 protein. The data show around 320,000 distinct CDR3 sequences, roughly 26% seen once. Sequencing input: blood. The receptors were gathered from a woman in her sixties or seventies in good health.

The rearrangement links TRBV20-1 to TRBJ2-5; 13 bases agree with TRBD2. This CDR3 spans 16 amino acids. Germline V gene data show CDR1 as DFQATT and CDR2 as SNEGSKA (reference sequence). V lost 4 bases and J lost 2; bases outside the gene matches: 7. This chain's CDR3 is CSATTSGRPTQETQYF. Here the CDR3 DNA reads TGCAGTGCTACGACTAGCGGGAGGCCCACGCAAGAGACCCAGTACTTC.

J is TRBJ2-1 and V is TRBV29-1; D possibly corresponds to TRBD2 (6 bases). This CDR3 spans 13 amino acids. V gave up 7 bases and J gave up 0 bases, with 10 bases separating them. The germline CDR1 and CDR2 sequences are SQVTM and ANQGSEA. CDR3 DNA: TGCAGCGCCCGGGGGAGCTCCTACAATGAGCAGTTCTTC. Amino acid sequence: CSARGSSYNEQFF.

This sequence joins TRBV9 and TRBJ2-2, with 10 bases identical to TRBD2. This CDR3 spans 16 amino acids. The junction had 11 bases not matched to a gene; V was cut back by 4 bases and J by 8 bases. Germline CDR1 reads SGDLS; CDR2 reads YYNGEE. The CDR3: CASSPYSSGSTGELFF. CDR3 coding DNA: TGTGCCAGCAGCCCCTATTCTAGCGGGAGTACGGGGGAGCTGTTTTTT.

In nucleotides, the CDR3 is TGTGCCAGCAGTTTAGTTTTGCGGGAGGGCCAAGGAAACATTCAGTACTTC. Translated, it gives CASSLVLREGQGNIQYF. The chain recombines TRBV27 with TRBJ2-4, with TRBD2 matching 9 bases. The CDR3 is 17 residues long. Trimming removed 2 bases from V and 6 bases from J; junction bases left unmatched: 11. CDR1 and CDR2 from the germline V gene are MNHEY and SMNVEV (reference sequence).